This TCR beta chain was recovered during a study of blood T cell repertoires in COVID-19. CDR1 and CDR2 from the germline V gene are SGHTA and FQGNSA. The CDR3 contains 15 residues. V was clipped by 6 bases and J by 3 bases; unmatched bases: 5. This table comes from immunoSEQ multiplex PCR, and its TCRdb copy is limited to in-frame clones, with some not included. The sample has around 99,000 clones, around 78% seen once. Source material: peripheral blood. The sequence came from a woman in her sixties or seventies with acute or convalescent COVID-19. The chain has TRBV7-2 and TRBJ2-1; 10 nucleotides agree with TRBD2. DNA of the CDR3: TGTGCCAGCAGATCTCAGCGGGGGGGCTACAATGAGCAGTTCTTC. Translated: CASRSQRGGYNEQFF.